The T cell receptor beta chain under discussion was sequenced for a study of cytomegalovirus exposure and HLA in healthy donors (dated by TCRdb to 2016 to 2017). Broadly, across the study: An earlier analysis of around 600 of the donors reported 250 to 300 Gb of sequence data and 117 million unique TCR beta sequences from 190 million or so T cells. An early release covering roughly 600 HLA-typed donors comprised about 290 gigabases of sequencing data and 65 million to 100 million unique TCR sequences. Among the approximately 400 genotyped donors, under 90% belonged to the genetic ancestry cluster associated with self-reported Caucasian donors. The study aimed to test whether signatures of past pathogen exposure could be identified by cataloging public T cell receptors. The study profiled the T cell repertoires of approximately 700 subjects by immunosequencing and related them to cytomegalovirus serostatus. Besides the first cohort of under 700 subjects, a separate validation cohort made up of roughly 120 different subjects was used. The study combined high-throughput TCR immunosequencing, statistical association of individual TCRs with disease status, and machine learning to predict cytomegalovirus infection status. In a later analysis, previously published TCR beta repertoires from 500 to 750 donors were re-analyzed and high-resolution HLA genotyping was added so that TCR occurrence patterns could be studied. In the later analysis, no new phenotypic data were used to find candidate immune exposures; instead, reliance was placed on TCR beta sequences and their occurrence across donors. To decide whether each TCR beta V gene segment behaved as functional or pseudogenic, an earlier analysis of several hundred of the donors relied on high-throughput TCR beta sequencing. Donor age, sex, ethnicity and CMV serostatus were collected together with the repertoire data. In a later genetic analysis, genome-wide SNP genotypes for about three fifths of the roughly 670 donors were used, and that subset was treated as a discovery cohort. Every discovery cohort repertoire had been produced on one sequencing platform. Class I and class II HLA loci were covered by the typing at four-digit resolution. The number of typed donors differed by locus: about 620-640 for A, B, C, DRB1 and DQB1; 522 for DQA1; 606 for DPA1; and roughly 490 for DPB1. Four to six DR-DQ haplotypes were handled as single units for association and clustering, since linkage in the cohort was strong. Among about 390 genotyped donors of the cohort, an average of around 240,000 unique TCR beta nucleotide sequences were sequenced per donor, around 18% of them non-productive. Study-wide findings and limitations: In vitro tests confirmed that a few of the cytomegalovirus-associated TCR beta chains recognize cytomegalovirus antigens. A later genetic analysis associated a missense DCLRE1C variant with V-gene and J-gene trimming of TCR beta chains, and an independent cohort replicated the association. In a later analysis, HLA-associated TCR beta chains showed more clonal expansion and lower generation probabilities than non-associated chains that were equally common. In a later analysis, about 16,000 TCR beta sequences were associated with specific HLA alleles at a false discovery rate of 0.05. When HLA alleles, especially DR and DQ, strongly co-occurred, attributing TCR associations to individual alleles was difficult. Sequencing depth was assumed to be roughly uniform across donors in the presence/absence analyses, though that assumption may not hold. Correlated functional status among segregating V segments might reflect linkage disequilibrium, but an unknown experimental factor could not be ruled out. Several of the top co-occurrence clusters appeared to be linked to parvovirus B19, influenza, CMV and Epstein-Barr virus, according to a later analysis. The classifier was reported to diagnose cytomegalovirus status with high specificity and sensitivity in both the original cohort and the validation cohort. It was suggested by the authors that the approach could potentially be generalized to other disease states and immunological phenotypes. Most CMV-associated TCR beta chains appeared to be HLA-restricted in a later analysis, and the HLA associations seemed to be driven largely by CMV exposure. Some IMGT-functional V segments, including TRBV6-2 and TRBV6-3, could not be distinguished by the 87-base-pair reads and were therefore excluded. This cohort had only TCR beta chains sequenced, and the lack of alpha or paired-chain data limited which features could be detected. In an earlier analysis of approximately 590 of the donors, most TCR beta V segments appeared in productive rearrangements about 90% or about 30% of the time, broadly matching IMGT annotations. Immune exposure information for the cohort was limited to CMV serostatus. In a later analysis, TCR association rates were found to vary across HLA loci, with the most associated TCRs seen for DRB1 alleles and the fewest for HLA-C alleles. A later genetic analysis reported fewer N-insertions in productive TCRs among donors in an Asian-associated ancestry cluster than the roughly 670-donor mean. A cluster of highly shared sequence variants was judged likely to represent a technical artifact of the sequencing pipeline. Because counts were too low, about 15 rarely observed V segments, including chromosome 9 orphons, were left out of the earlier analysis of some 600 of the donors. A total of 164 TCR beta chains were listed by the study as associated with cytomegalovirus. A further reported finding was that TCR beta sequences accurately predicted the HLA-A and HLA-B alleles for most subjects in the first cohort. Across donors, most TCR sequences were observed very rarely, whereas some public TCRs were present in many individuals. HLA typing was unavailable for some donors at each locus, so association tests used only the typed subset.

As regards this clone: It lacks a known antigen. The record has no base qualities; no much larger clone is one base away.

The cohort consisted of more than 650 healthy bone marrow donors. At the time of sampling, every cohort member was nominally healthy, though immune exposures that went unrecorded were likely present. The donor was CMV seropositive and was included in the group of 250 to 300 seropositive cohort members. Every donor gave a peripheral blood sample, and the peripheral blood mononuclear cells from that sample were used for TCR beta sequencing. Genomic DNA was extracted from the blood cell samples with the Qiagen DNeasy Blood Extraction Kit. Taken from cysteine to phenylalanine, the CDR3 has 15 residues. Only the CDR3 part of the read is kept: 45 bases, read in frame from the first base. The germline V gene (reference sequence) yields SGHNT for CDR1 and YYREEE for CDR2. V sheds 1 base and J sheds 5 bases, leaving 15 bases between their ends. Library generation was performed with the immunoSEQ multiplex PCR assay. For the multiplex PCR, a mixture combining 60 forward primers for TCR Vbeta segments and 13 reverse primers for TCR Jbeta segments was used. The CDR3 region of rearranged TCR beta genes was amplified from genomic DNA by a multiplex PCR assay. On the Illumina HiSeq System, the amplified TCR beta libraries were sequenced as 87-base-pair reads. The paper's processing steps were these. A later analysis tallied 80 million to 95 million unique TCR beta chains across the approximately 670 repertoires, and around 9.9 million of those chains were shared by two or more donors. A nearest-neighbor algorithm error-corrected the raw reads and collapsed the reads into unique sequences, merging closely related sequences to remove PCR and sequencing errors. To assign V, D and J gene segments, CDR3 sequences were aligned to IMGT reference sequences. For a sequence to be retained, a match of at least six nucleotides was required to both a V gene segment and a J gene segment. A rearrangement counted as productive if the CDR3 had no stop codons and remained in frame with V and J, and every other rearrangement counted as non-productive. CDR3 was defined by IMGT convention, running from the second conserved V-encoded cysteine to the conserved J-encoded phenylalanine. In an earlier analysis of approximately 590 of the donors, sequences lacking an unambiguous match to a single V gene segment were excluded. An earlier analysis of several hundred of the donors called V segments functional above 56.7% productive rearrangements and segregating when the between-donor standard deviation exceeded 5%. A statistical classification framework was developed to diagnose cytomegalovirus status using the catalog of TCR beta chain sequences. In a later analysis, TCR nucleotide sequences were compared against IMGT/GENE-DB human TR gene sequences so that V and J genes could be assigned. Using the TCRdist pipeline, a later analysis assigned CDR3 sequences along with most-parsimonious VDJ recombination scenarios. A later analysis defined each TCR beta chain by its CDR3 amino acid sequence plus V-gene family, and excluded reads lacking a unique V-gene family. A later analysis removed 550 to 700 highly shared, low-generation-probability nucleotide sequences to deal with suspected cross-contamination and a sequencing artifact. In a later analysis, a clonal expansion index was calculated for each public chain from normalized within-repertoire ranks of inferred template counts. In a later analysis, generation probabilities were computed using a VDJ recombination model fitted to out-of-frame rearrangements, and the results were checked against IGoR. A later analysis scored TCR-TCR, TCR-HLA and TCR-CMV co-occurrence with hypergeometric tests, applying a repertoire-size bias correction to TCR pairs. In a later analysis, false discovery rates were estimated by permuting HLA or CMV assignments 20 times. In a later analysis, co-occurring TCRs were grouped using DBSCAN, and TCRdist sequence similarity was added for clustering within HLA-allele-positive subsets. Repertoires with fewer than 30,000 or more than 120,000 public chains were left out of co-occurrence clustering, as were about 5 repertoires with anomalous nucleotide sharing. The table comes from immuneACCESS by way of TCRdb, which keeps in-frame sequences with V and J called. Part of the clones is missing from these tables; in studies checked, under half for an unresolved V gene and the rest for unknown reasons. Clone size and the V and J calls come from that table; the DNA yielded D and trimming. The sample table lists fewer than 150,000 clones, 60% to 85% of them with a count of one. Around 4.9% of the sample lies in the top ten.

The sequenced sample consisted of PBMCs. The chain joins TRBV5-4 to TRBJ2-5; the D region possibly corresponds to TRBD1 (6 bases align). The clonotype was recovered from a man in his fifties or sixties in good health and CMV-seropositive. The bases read TGTGCCAGCAGCTTGAAGGGCAGGGGCGGGGAGACCCAGTACTTC. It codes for CASSLKGRGGETQYF.